What follows are 19 T cell receptor beta chains derived from one specimen sequenced in a study of cytomegalovirus exposure and HLA in healthy donors. The PCR ran on 60 Vbeta and 13 Jbeta primers. The method was immunoSEQ multiplex PCR; TCRdb's version includes in-frame clones alone and lacks a portion of them. The sample data list 140,000 to 150,000 clones. The sample taken for sequencing was PBMCs. The receptor set was obtained from a male donor in good health and CMV-seronegative.

CDR3 protein: CASSRSQTGINGELFF. The DNA for the CDR3 is TGTGCCAGCAGCCGTAGCCAAACAGGGATAAACGGGGAGCTGTTTTTT. The chain carries TRBV4-2 and TRBJ2-2; possibly TRBD1 for D (6 bases). The CDR3 has 16 residues. Trimming left V 4 bases short and J 7 bases short, with 19 bases between. The germline gives CDR1 LGHNA, CDR2 YNFKEQ.

The rearrangement joins TRBV6-5 to TRBJ2-3, with D tentatively TRBD1 (5 bases). This CDR3 has 12 amino acids. The germline V and J ends were trimmed by 7 bases and 12 bases, with 17 bases remaining between them. CDR1 and CDR2 from the germline V gene are MNHEY and SVGAGI. The CDR3 coding sequence is TGTGCCAGCAAGGGGTGGGGAACCAGCCAGTATTTT. Translating gives CASKGWGTSQYF.

The chain is built from TRBV20-1 and TRBJ2-7; D is unresolved. The CDR3 contains 11 residues. Trimming removed 5 bases at V and 6 bases at J, with 11 bases between. From germline, CDR1 is DFQATT and CDR2 SNEGSKA (reference sequence). The CDR3 DNA reads as TGCAGTGCTCCCCTCCTCCGCGAGCAGTACTTC. Translation gives CSAPLLREQYF.

The chain recombines TRBV5-8 with TRBJ1-3; possible D gene TRBD1, 5 bases. Germline V lookup: CDR1 SGHTS, CDR2 YDEGEE. V was trimmed by 4 bases and J by 0 bases, leaving 26 bases between them. The CDR3 has 20 residues. In DNA, the CDR3 is TGTGCCAGCAGCCCACATAGGACACTGTCTACCCATAACTCTGGAAACACCATATATTTT. Translated, it gives CASSPHRTLSTHNSGNTIYF.

The chain uses TRBV27 and TRBJ1-2, with D perhaps TRBD1 (5 bases). Germline V gene data show CDR1 as MNHEY and CDR2 as SMNVEV (reference sequence). Trimming cost V 0 bases and J 6 bases, with 17 bases left between them. The CDR3 runs to 16 residues. The CDR3 region has the DNA TGTGCCAGCAGTTTATCGCCTGACAGTCTTTGGGATGGCTACACCTTC. It codes for CASSLSPDSLWDGYTF.

The chain is built from TRBV18 and TRBJ2-3, with D perhaps matching TRBD2 (5 bases). V lost 2 bases to trimming and J lost 4 bases, with 13 bases between them. The CDR3 loop spans 15 amino acids. Germline lookup yields CDR1 KGHSH and CDR2 LQKENI. CDR3 in amino acids: CASSPGMAGPDTQYF. The CDR3 DNA sequence: TGTGCCAGCTCACCAGGAATGGCGGGCCCAGATACGCAGTATTTT.

The chain carries TRBV6-5 and TRBJ2-7; D is uncertain. The CDR3 runs to 15 residues. V lost 2 bases to trimming and J lost 2 bases, with 13 bases between them. Germline values: CDR1 MNHEY, CDR2 SVGAGI. The chain's CDR3 is CASSYTPTPTYEQYF. As DNA, the CDR3 is TGTGCCAGCAGTTACACCCCGACACCTACCTACGAGCAGTACTTC.

This chain uses TRBV5-1 with TRBJ1-4; D is possibly TRBD1 (6 bases). Trimming shortened V by 0 bases and J by 7 bases, and 13 bases separated the two germline ends. Germline assignment: CDR1 SGHRS and CDR2 YFSETQ. There are 15 residues in the CDR3. CDR3 DNA: TGCGCCAGCAGCTTGGAACAGGGATTGGGTGAAAAACTGTTTTTT. It specifies CASSLEQGLGEKLFF.

The chain uses TRBV19 and TRBJ1-1; 7 bases line up with TRBD1. Looked up from germline, CDR1 is LNHDA and CDR2 is SQIVND (reference sequence). The CDR3 is 18 residues long. Trimming took 3 bases from V and 3 from J; bases not matched to a gene: 16. For the CDR3, the DNA is TGTGCCAGTAGTATTATCCGACAGGGCGGAAGTAGGGACACTGAAGCTTTCTTT. Protein product: CASSIIRQGGSRDTEAFF.

This chain joins TRBV2 and TRBJ1-4, with 9 bases fitting TRBD1. With V trimmed by 6 bases and J by 4 bases, 3 bases remained unmatched. The CDR3 is made up of 14 amino acids. Germline assignment: CDR1 SNHLY and CDR2 FYNNEI. The CDR3 coding sequence is TGTGCCAGCAGGCCGGGACAGGGTAATGAAAAACTGTTTTTT. Protein sequence: CASRPGQGNEKLFF.

This rearrangement joins TRBV28 to TRBJ1-5, with a tentative D call TRBD1 (5 bases). In germline, CDR1 is MDHEN, CDR2 SYDVKM. The CDR3 runs 15 residues. V was cut by 5 bases and J by 0 bases, with 11 bases left in between. CDR3 DNA sequence: TGTGCCAGCAGTCCATCTGACAGTAGCAATCAGCCCCAGCATTTT. This translates into CASSPSDSSNQPQHF. The full variable domain, with the rest looked up from reference TRBV28 and TRBJ1-5, is DVKVTQSSRYLVKRTGEKVFLECVQDMDHENMFWYRQDPGLGLRLIYFSYDVKMKEKGDIPEGYSVSREKKERFSLILESASTNQTSMYLCASSPSDSSNQPQHFGDGTRLSIL.

The rearrangement joins TRBV13 to TRBJ1-2; no firm D call. CDR1 PRHDT and CDR2 FYEKMQ come from the germline V gene (reference sequence). Trimming cost V 8 bases and J 5 bases, with 12 bases left between them. CDR3 size: 12 residues. CDR3 sequence (DNA): TGTGCCAGCCCCCCGGGGTTTTATGGCTACACCTTC. This sequence encodes CASPPGFYGYTF.

This chain uses TRBV29-1 with TRBJ2-1; 7 positions match TRBD2. The junction had 11 bases not matched to a gene; V was cut back by 6 bases and J by 3 bases. Germline lookup yields CDR1 SQVTM and CDR2 ANQGSEA. CDR3 size: 15 residues. CDR3 coding DNA: TGCAGCGTCGCCCCACTAGCGAATCTCTACAATGAGCAGTTCTTC. Amino acids: CSVAPLANLYNEQFF.

The V gene is TRBV15, the J gene TRBJ1-2; no firm D call. The CDR3 has 13 amino acids. V lost 0 bases to trimming and J lost 5 bases, with 7 bases between them. CDR1 LNHNV and CDR2 YYDKDF come from the germline V gene (reference sequence). The CDR3 is CATSRDGPYGYTF. As DNA, the CDR3 is TGTGCCACCAGCAGAGACGGTCCGTATGGCTACACCTTC. Based on the CDR3 plus reference TRBV15 and TRBJ1-2, the full variable domain is DAMVIQNPRYQVTQFGKPVTLSCSQTLNHNVMYWYQQKSSQAPKLLFHYYDKDFNNEADTPDNFQSRRPNTSFCFLDIRSPGLGDTAMYLCATSRDGPYGYTFGSGTRLTVV.

The rearrangement links TRBV4-3 to TRBJ2-7, with 7 bases lining up with TRBD1. The CDR3 length is 14 residues. Per germline, CDR1 LGHNA and CDR2 YSLEER. V was clipped by 5 bases and J by 0 bases; unmatched bases: 4. CDR3 sequence reads: CASSSTGSSYEQYF. In nucleotides, the CDR3 is TGCGCCAGCAGCTCGACAGGGAGCTCCTACGAGCAGTACTTC.

The V gene is TRBV4-2, the J gene TRBJ2-1, with D perhaps matching TRBD1 (6 bases). CDR3 length: 16 residues. V lost 5 bases and J 0 bases, leaving 14 bases between the germline ends. The germline gives CDR1 LGHNA, CDR2 YNFKEQ. The CDR3 is CASSTPDRSSYNEQFF. CDR3 nucleotides: TGTGCCAGCAGCACCCCCGACAGGAGCTCCTACAATGAGCAGTTCTTC.

The chain employs TRBV28 and TRBJ1-4; D is possibly TRBD1 (5 bases). The CDR3 spans 12 residues. Trimming removed 7 bases at V and 5 bases at J, with 8 bases between. Germline V gene lookup returns CDR1 MDHEN and CDR2 SYDVKM. The CDR3 protein is CASKRGNEKLFF. The CDR3 DNA reads as TGTGCCAGCAAGCGGGGGAATGAAAAACTGTTTTTT. The full variable domain, its missing parts supplied by reference TRBV28 and TRBJ1-4, is DVKVTQSSRYLVKRTGEKVFLECVQDMDHENMFWYRQDPGLGLRLIYFSYDVKMKEKGDIPEGYSVSREKKERFSLILESASTNQTSMYLCASKRGNEKLFFGSGTQLSVL.

A note on this clone: Other DNA sequences within the sample encode an identical CDR3. The J gene is TRBJ1-4, the V gene TRBV30, with D possibly TRBD1 on 6 matching bases. Deletions cut 0 bases from V and 8 bases from J, with 13 bases between. The CDR3 runs to 14 residues. The germline gives CDR1 GTSNPN, CDR2 SVGIG (reference sequence). CDR3 coding DNA: TGTGCCTGGAGTGTTGGAGGGGGGGGCGAAAAACTGTTTTTT. Translation gives CAWSVGGGGEKLFF.

For the CDR3, the DNA is TGTGCCAGCAGGCGACTTGGAGCTGAAGCTTTCTTT. Encoded protein: CASRRLGAEAFF. The chain uses TRBV6-6 and TRBJ1-1, with D unresolved. With 6 bases removed from V and 6 bases from J, the gap between germline ends came to 11 bases. This CDR3 comprises 12 residues. The germline V gene has CDR1 MNHNY and CDR2 SVGAGI (reference sequence).